One sample yielded the 23 T cell receptor beta chains listed below, sequenced in a study of blood T cells in healthy people across ages. Sample-barcoded 5' priming and a J-beta primer mix drove a second PCR of about 6 to 12 cycles. Each CDR3 protein gets one entry after TCRdb re-called the 5' RACE reads with MiXCR. The sample has roughly 1,500,000 distinct CDR3 sequences; roughly 32% are singletons. What was sequenced was blood. These receptors originate from a woman aged 30 to 39 in good health.

This chain links TRBV2 with TRBJ2-5, with D perhaps matching TRBD2 (7 bases). Germline CDR1 reads SNHLY; CDR2 reads FYNNEI. V lost 11 bases and J 2 bases, leaving 15 bases between the germline ends. This CDR3 has 13 amino acids. The CDR3 protein is CAWRGGNQETQYF. CDR3 nucleotides: TGTGCCTGGAGGGGGGGGAATCAAGAGACCCAGTACTTC.

The chain joins TRBV5-1 to TRBJ2-1; 11 nucleotides line up with TRBD1. Trimming removed 4 bases from V and 8 bases from J; junction bases left unmatched: 5. The CDR3 sequence is 14 residues long. Per germline, CDR1 SGHRS and CDR2 YFSETQ. Written as DNA, the CDR3 is TGCGCCAGCAGCAGCTGGACAGGGGGCGATGAGCAGTTCTTC. It codes for CASSSWTGGDEQFF.

V gene TRBV6-6 combines with J gene TRBJ2-3; maybe TRBD1 (6 bases). The CDR3 runs to 16 residues. Germline assignment: CDR1 MNHNY and CDR2 SVGAGI (reference sequence). V lost 4 bases and J lost 0, with 14 bases in between. The CDR3 protein is CASSSRQAFSTDTQYF. DNA of the CDR3: TGTGCCAGCAGTTCAAGACAGGCCTTTAGCACAGATACGCAGTATTTT.

This CDR3 is CASNGLTSDEQFF. The CDR3 nucleotides read TGTGCCAGCAATGGCTTGACTAGTGACGAGCAGTTCTTC. The chain joins TRBV2 to TRBJ2-1, with D perhaps matching TRBD2 (6 bases). Trimming left V 7 bases short and J 10 bases short, with 17 bases between. Germline assignment: CDR1 SNHLY and CDR2 FYNNEI. The CDR3 length is 13 residues.

The chain uses TRBV20-1 and TRBJ1-1; D possibly corresponds to TRBD1 (5 bases). The germline V and J ends were trimmed by 0 bases and 4 bases, with 9 bases remaining between them. The CDR3 has 13 amino acids. CDR1 is DFQATT and CDR2 is SNEGSKA in the germline V gene (reference sequence). The chain's CDR3 is CSAREVTGTEAFF. CDR3 DNA sequence: TGCAGTGCTAGAGAGGTTACAGGCACTGAAGCTTTCTTT.

This clonotype was recorded a few times. This rearrangement joins TRBV15 to TRBJ1-4; possible D gene TRBD1, 5 bases. Trimming stripped 0 bases from V and 5 bases from J, with 10 bases between. Germline loops: CDR1 LNHNV, CDR2 YYDKDF (reference sequence). The CDR3 length is 15 residues. CDR3 protein: CATSRDPGGNEKLFF. DNA of the CDR3: TGTGCCACCAGCAGAGATCCGGGGGGGAATGAAAAACTGTTTTTT.

With respect to this clonotype: A read error may account for a junction end that differs from germline. The rearrangement links TRBV29-1 to TRBJ1-5; weak D call: TRBD1 (5 bases). This CDR3 is built from 15 residues. CDR1 and CDR2 from the germline V gene are SQVTM and ANQGSEA. This CDR3 reads CSVATQGGGNRPQHF. The DNA of the CDR3 is TGCAGCGTTGCCACTCAGGGCGGTGGCAATCGGCCCCAGCATTTT.

A few counts support this clonotype. The chain links TRBV7-2 to TRBJ2-3, with 8 bases lining up with TRBD2. The V gene end was trimmed by 2 bases and the J gene end by 10 bases; junction bases not matched to a gene: 8. CDR3 length: 14 residues. Germline assignment: CDR1 SGHTA and CDR2 FQGNSA. CDR3 residues: CASSLRSRGDPQYF. CDR3 sequence (DNA): TGTGCCAGCAGCTTAAGGTCGCGGGGGGACCCGCAGTATTTT.

The V call is TRBV6-5, the J call TRBJ1-2; weak D call: TRBD1 (5 bases). The CDR3 length is 14 residues. Trimming removed 5 bases at V and 3 bases at J, with 13 bases between. In germline, CDR1 is MNHEY, CDR2 SVGAGI. For the CDR3, the DNA is TGTGCCAGCAGTCGGGGCAGAGCGGACTATGGCTACACCTTC. Amino acid sequence: CASSRGRADYGYTF.

This clonotype turned up a few times. V gene TRBV6-5 combines with J gene TRBJ2-5; 12 bases align to TRBD1. The trim removed 4 bases at V and 5 bases at J, leaving 5 bases unmatched. The CDR3 totals 15 residues. The germline gives CDR1 MNHEY, CDR2 SVGAGI. CDR3 sequence (DNA): TGTGCCAGCAGTTTGGGGACAGGGGGCAGCGAGACCCAGTACTTC. It is translated as CASSLGTGGSETQYF.

This clonotype was counted ten times or more. The chain uses TRBV27 and TRBJ2-4; 9 bases fit TRBD2. J gave up 7 bases and V 5 bases, and 6 bases lay outside the gene matches. The CDR3 contains 14 residues. The germline CDR1 and CDR2 sequences are MNHEY and SMNVEV (reference sequence). CDR3 in amino acids: CASSMTSGGNIQYF. The CDR3 region has the DNA TGTGCCAGCAGTATGACTAGCGGAGGGAACATTCAGTACTTC.

This clonotype was picked up a small number of times. The chain joins TRBV29-1 to TRBJ2-1; D gene unclear. The CDR3 has 14 residues. Germline values: CDR1 SQVTM, CDR2 ANQGSEA. V lost 7 bases and J 0 bases, leaving 13 bases between the germline ends. CDR3 in amino acids: CSAPGRRSYNEQFF. CDR3 DNA: TGCAGCGCCCCCGGTAGACGCTCCTACAATGAGCAGTTCTTC.

This clonotype was picked up a small number of times. CDR3 sequence: CASSFRTAPLVLVPYGYTF. CDR3 DNA: TGTGCCAGCAGTTTTAGGACAGCTCCTCTGGTTTTGGTCCCCTATGGCTACACCTTC. The chain couples TRBV28 to TRBJ1-2; D might be TRBD1 (6 bases). The CDR3 is 19 amino acids. The V gene's germline CDR1 is MDHEN and CDR2 SYDVKM. V was clipped by 3 bases and J by 4 bases, with 27 bases between them.

This clonotype was seen a few times. The chain combines TRBV7-3 with TRBJ2-3; a weak D match, TRBD2 (5 bases). The CDR3 loop spans 17 amino acids. V gave up 6 bases and J gave up 4 bases, with 23 bases separating them. The germline V gene has CDR1 SGHTA and CDR2 FQGTGA. In nucleotides, the CDR3 is TGTGCCAGCAGTCTCGGGCCCACTAGGAGGCAGGCAGATACGCAGTATTTT. Protein: CASSLGPTRRQADTQYF.

The chain combines TRBV21-1 with TRBJ2-5; the DNA was not compared with TRBD2, the D call given in the table. TRBV21-1 represents a pseudogene. This CDR3 has 17 amino acids. DNA for the CDR3: TGTGCCAGCAGCAAAGAACTAGCGGGGGTGTACCAAGAGACCCAGTACTTC. Its translation is CASSKELAGVYQETQYF.

The rearrangement uses TRBV12-3 or TRBV12-4 and TRBJ2-7; 7 bases line up with TRBD1. J lost 0 bases, V lost 4 bases, and 6 bases had no gene match. CDR3 length equals 15 residues. DNA of the CDR3: TGTGCCAGCAGTTCCCGTCGGGACAGCTCCTACGAGCAGTACTTC. This sequence encodes CASSSRRDSSYEQYF.

This clonotype appeared a few times. V usage is TRBV21-1 and J usage is TRBJ2-1; TRBD1 is the table's D call and was not checked against the DNA. TRBV21-1 is classified as a pseudogene. The CDR3 sequence is 16 residues long. CDR3 sequence: CASSNGGQAHYNEQFF. The CDR3 DNA follows: TGTGCCAGCAGCAATGGGGGACAGGCCCACTACAATGAGCAGTTCTTC.

CDR3 in DNA: TGTGCCAGCAGCAAAGGTCAGGGGGCGAGTGGCTACACCTTC. Amino acid sequence: CASSKGQGASGYTF. The genes are TRBV21-1 and TRBJ1-2; TRBD1 is the table's D call, not checked against the DNA. TRBV21-1 is deemed a pseudogene. This CDR3 has 14 residues.

A note on this clonotype: At one end the junction does not follow the germline gene, possibly because of a read error. The J gene is TRBJ2-3, the V gene TRBV7-8, with 9 nucleotides matching TRBD2. Germline assignment: CDR1 SGHVS and CDR2 FQNEAQ. The CDR3 loop spans 16 amino acids. Here the CDR3 DNA reads TGTGCCAGTAGCTTAGATCTAGCGGGGTTCACAGATACGCAGTATTTT. This gives the protein CASSLDLAGFTDTQYF. Based on the CDR3 plus reference TRBV7-8 and TRBJ2-3, the full variable domain is GAGVSQSPRYKVAKRGQDVALRCDPISGHVSLFWYQQALGQGPEFLTYFQNEAQLDKSGLPSDRFFAERPEGSVSTLKIQRTQQEDSAVYLCASSLDLAGFTDTQYFGPGTRLTVL.

This chain joins TRBV27 and TRBJ1-1; no firm D call. Germline CDR1 reads MNHEY; CDR2 reads SMNVEV (reference sequence). The CDR3 loop spans 15 amino acids. The ends were cut back, 5 bases at V and 5 bases at J, with 18 bases in the middle. CDR3 nucleotide sequence: TGTGCCAGCAGTCAGACGACCCAGTTGGGGACTGAAGCTTTCTTT. Translating gives CASSQTTQLGTEAFF.

The genes are TRBV7-8 and TRBJ2-3; the match to TRBD2 covers 9 bases. CDR3 length: 19 amino acids. Germline CDR1 SGHVS, CDR2 FQNEAQ. V shed 1 base and J 0 bases; nucleotides not matched to a gene: 11. The CDR3 protein is CASSLDLVRGGPSTDTQYF. The CDR3 DNA reads TGTGCCAGCAGCTTAGATTTGGTGCGGGGGGGCCCTAGCACAGATACGCAGTATTTT.

The CDR3 DNA sequence: TGCGCCAGCAGCTGGTCCGGGACCGCAGACTACACAGATACGCAGTATTTT. Its protein is CASSWSGTADYTDTQYF. This sequence joins TRBV5-1 and TRBJ2-3; the D gene could be TRBD1 or TRBD2 (5 bases each). The ends were cut back, 3 bases at V and 2 bases at J, with 19 bases in the middle. The CDR3 consists of 17 residues. Germline V gives CDR1 SGHRS, CDR2 YFSETQ.

This chain connects TRBV7-9 to TRBJ2-1, with 8 bases matching TRBD2. V dropped 5 bases and J dropped 6; count of bases not matched to a gene: 15. CDR1 is SEHNR, CDR2 FQNEAQ, per germline (reference sequence). The CDR3 contains 17 residues. The CDR3 bases are TGTGCCAGCAGCCCCACATGGGGGCGGGAGGCCTGCAATGAGCAGTTCTTC. This sequence encodes CASSPTWGREACNEQFF. Supplemented by reference TRBV7-9 and TRBJ2-1, the full variable domain reads DTGVSQNPRHKITKRGQNVTFRCDPISEHNRLYWYRQTLGQGPEFLTYFQNEAQLEKSRLLSDRFSAERPKGSFSTLEIQRTEQGDSAMYLCASSPTWGREACNEQFFGPGTRLTVL.